The clone carrying this TCR beta chain was picked up a small number of times. TCRdb analysed the 5' RACE reads with MiXCR anew, one entry per CDR3 protein. The sample records some 62,000 distinct CDR3 sequences, about 20% being singletons. V was clipped by 6 bases and J by 2 bases, with 19 bases between them. CDR1 MNHEY and CDR2 SVGEGT come from the germline V gene. The CDR3 loop spans 16 amino acids. This chain uses TRBV6-2 or TRBV6-3 with TRBJ1-1; the D gene is possibly TRBD1 (5 bases). The sequencing input was memory CD4+ T cells sorted from a lymph node. As for subset: memory CD4+ T cells, CD4+CD45RO+CD25-. The TCR originated in a female donor with breast cancer. CDR3 protein: CASSSGAMLLNTEAFF. The DNA for the CDR3 is TGTGCCAGCAGCTCCGGGGCCATGCTGTTAAACACTGAAGCTTTCTTT.